What follows are 18 T cell receptor beta chains derived from one specimen sequenced in a study of blood T cell repertoires in COVID-19. TCRdb's table, derived via immunoSEQ multiplex PCR, lists solely in-frame clones and lacks some. The sample lists 95,000 to 150,000 clones; about four fifths were seen once. The sample was PBMCs or T cells enriched from blood (not recorded which). The receptors were sampled from a young woman who had recovered from COVID-19.

In its sample, this clone was seen many times. The CDR3 protein is CASRVTGNQPQHF. In DNA, the CDR3 is TGTGCCAGCAGGGTAACAGGGAATCAGCCCCAGCATTTT. The J gene is TRBJ1-5, the V gene TRBV2; weak D call: TRBD1 (6 bases). V lost 6 bases to trimming and J lost 4 bases, with 10 bases between them. Per germline, CDR1 SNHLY and CDR2 FYNNEI. The CDR3 totals 13 residues.

A single count supports this clone. The rearrangement joins TRBV13 to TRBJ1-5; no reliable D call. Germline lookup yields CDR1 PRHDT and CDR2 FYEKMQ (reference sequence). The ends were cut back, 5 bases at V and 5 bases at J, with 22 bases in the middle. The CDR3 totals 17 residues. The CDR3 bases are TGTGCCAGCAGCCCACTCCCCAGGACTCGCGGCGATCAGCCCCAGCATTTT. It encodes CASSPLPRTRGDQPQHF.

The chain recombines TRBV5-5 with TRBJ2-3; D is ambiguous. The V and J ends lost 7 bases and 4 bases respectively, with 22 bases between them. Germline V gene sequence: CDR1 SGHKS, CDR2 YYEKEE (reference sequence). CDR3 length: 16 amino acids. The CDR3 is CASLAGHLSFADTQYF. DNA for the CDR3: TGTGCCAGCCTGGCCGGTCATCTTAGCTTCGCAGATACGCAGTATTTT.

The rearrangement uses TRBV19 and TRBJ2-3, with D possibly being TRBD2 (7 bases). Germline assignment: CDR1 LNHDA and CDR2 SQIVND (reference sequence). Trimming removed 10 bases at V and 2 bases at J, with 19 bases between. This CDR3 region has 15 residues. This chain's CDR3 is CATRLAAGATDTQYF. CDR3 coding DNA: TGTGCCACCCGGCTAGCGGCAGGGGCCACAGATACGCAGTATTTT.

The V call is TRBV19, the J call TRBJ2-1; TRBD1 agrees at 8 bases. Per germline, CDR1 LNHDA and CDR2 SQIVND (reference sequence). V dropped 6 bases and J dropped 8; count of bases not matched to a gene: 6. The CDR3 runs to 13 residues. The CDR3 DNA reads TGTGCCAGTAGCGACAGGGGCGGGGATGAGCAGTTCTTC. Residues: CASSDRGGDEQFF.

This chain uses TRBV10-3 with TRBJ2-7; D might be TRBD2 (5 bases). The CDR3 contains 15 residues. Germline values: CDR1 ENHRY, CDR2 SYGVKD. Trimming cost V 0 bases and J 3 bases, with 12 bases left between them. The CDR3 region has the DNA TGTGCCATCAGTGAGTCTCGTAGCGTAATCTACGAGCAGTACTTC. It encodes CAISESRSVIYEQYF.

This clone was picked up one time. The chain is built from TRBV9 and TRBJ2-2, with 7 bases aligning to TRBD1. V lost 3 bases and J lost 4; bases outside the gene matches: 6. CDR1 is SGDLS and CDR2 is YYNGEE in the germline V gene. This CDR3 spans 15 amino acids. The CDR3: CASSADRALTGELFF. The CDR3 DNA reads as TGTGCCAGCAGCGCAGACAGGGCTCTCACCGGGGAGCTGTTTTTT.

V usage is TRBV2 and J usage is TRBJ1-1; D unresolved. Looked up from germline, CDR1 is SNHLY and CDR2 is FYNNEI. The CDR3 has 13 amino acids. The ends were cut back, 4 bases at V and 6 bases at J, with 12 bases in the middle. The CDR3 DNA reads as TGTGCCAGCAGTGCTTCCCCTGTCTCTGAAGCTTTCTTT. The encoded protein is CASSASPVSEAFF.

This clone appeared a single time. This chain links TRBV7-2 with TRBJ1-2; TRBD1 matches at 7 bases. The germline V gene encodes CDR1 SGHTA and CDR2 FQGNSA. The V gene end was trimmed by 5 bases and the J gene end by 8 bases; junction bases not matched to a gene: 14. The CDR3 contains 15 residues. The CDR3 loop reads CASSAFGQAHGGYTF. CDR3 DNA: TGTGCCAGCAGCGCATTTGGACAGGCCCATGGGGGCTACACCTTC.

This rearrangement joins TRBV5-1 to TRBJ2-1; 7 positions match TRBD1. Germline V lookup: CDR1 SGHRS, CDR2 YFSETQ. The CDR3 loop spans 21 amino acids. The V segment lost 1 base and the J segment 0 bases; nucleotides outside the gene matches: 19. As DNA, the CDR3 is TGCGCCAGCAGCTTGAGCATGGGGACAGCGAGGGGAAGCTTCTCCTACAATGAGCAGTTCTTC. This sequence encodes CASSLSMGTARGSFSYNEQFF.

The chain is built from TRBV5-4 and TRBJ1-3; D gene ambiguous. From germline, CDR1 is SGHNT and CDR2 YYREEE (reference sequence). V was pared by 0 bases and J by 4 bases, with 5 bases between. The CDR3 length is 13 residues. Here the CDR3 reads CASSLVQGNTIYF. The CDR3 nucleotides read TGTGCCAGCAGCTTGGTTCAGGGAAACACCATATATTTT.

The table lists this clone with a few counts. The chain recombines TRBV6-4 with TRBJ2-1; 15 bases fit TRBD2. The CDR3 has 15 amino acids. V trimming: 3 bases; J trimming: 6 bases; junction bases outside the gene matches: 0. Germline V gene lookup returns CDR1 MRHNA and CDR2 SNTAGT. CDR3 sequence: CASSEGLAGGNEQFF. The CDR3 region has the DNA TGTGCCAGCAGTGAGGGACTAGCGGGAGGCAATGAGCAGTTCTTC.

This chain joins TRBV30 and TRBJ1-6, with D perhaps matching TRBD1 (6 bases). Trimming cost V 4 bases and J 4 bases, with 8 bases left between them. The CDR3 totals 13 residues. The V gene's germline CDR1 is GTSNPN and CDR2 SVGIG (reference sequence). The CDR3 protein is CAWNGQYNSPLHF. CDR3 bases: TGTGCCTGGAACGGACAGTATAATTCACCCCTCCACTTT. The full variable domain, rest sourced from reference TRBV30 and TRBJ1-6, is SQTIHQWPATLVQPVGSPLSLECTVEGTSNPNLYWYRQAAGRGLQLLFYSVGIGQISSEVPQNLSASRPQDRQFILSSKKLLLSDSGFYLCAWNGQYNSPLHFGNGTRLTVT.

The gene calls are TRBV2 and TRBJ1-5, with a weak D call TRBD1 (5 bases). V was trimmed by 5 bases and J by 0 bases, leaving 11 bases between them. The length of the CDR3 is 15 residues. Per the germline V gene, CDR1 is SNHLY and CDR2 is FYNNEI. CDR3 sequence: CASSPDRHSNQPQHF. Written as DNA, the CDR3 is TGTGCCAGCAGTCCCGACAGACATAGCAATCAGCCCCAGCATTTT.

This clone was seen more than once but under ten times. The rearrangement uses TRBV7-9 and TRBJ1-2, with 8 bases matching TRBD1. The V segment lost 3 bases and the J segment 7 bases; nucleotides outside the gene matches: 10. This CDR3 region has 15 residues. Germline V gives CDR1 SEHNR, CDR2 FQNEAQ (reference sequence). In DNA, the CDR3 is TGTGCCAGCAGCTTGGGCCTGACAGGGGAGGTTGGCTACACCTTC. Its translation is CASSLGLTGEVGYTF.

The gene calls are TRBV28 and TRBJ1-6; 9 nucleotides agree with TRBD1. Losses at the gene ends were 3 bases for V and 7 bases for J; bases not matched to a gene: 1. CDR1 is MDHEN and CDR2 is SYDVKM in the germline V gene. This CDR3 is 14 amino acids long. CDR3 in DNA: TGTGCCAGCAGTTTGGGACAGGGAAATTCACCCCTCCACTTT. This codes for CASSLGQGNSPLHF.

This rearrangement joins TRBV19 to TRBJ1-1; tentatively, D is TRBD1 (6 bases). The CDR3 totals 13 residues. The germline V gene encodes CDR1 LNHDA and CDR2 SQIVND (reference sequence). Trimming removed 2 bases from V and 7 bases from J, with 11 bases in between. The CDR3 sequence: CASSILQGGEAFF. CDR3 coding DNA: TGTGCCAGTAGTATACTACAGGGCGGTGAAGCTTTCTTT.

V gene TRBV4-3 combines with J gene TRBJ2-6; 8 bases fit TRBD1. The germline V gene has CDR1 LGHNA and CDR2 YSLEER. Losses at the gene ends were 4 bases for V and 4 bases for J; bases not matched to a gene: 6. This CDR3 contains 16 residues. In DNA, the CDR3 is TGCGCCAGCAGCCGATTGACAGGGGCCGGGGCCAACGTCCTGACTTTC. Encoded protein: CASSRLTGAGANVLTF.